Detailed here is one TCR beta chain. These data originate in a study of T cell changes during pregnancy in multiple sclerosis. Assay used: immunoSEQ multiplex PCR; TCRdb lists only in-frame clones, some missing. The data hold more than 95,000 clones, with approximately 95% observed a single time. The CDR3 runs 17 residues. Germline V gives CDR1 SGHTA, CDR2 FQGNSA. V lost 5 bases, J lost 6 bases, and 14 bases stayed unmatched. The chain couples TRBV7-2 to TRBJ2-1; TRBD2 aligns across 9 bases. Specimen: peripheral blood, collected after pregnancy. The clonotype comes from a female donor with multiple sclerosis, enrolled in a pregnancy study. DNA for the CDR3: TGTGCCAGCAGCCCGCTGGCGTGGCGGGAGGGCCGCAATGAGCAGTTCTTC. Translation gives CASSPLAWREGRNEQFF.